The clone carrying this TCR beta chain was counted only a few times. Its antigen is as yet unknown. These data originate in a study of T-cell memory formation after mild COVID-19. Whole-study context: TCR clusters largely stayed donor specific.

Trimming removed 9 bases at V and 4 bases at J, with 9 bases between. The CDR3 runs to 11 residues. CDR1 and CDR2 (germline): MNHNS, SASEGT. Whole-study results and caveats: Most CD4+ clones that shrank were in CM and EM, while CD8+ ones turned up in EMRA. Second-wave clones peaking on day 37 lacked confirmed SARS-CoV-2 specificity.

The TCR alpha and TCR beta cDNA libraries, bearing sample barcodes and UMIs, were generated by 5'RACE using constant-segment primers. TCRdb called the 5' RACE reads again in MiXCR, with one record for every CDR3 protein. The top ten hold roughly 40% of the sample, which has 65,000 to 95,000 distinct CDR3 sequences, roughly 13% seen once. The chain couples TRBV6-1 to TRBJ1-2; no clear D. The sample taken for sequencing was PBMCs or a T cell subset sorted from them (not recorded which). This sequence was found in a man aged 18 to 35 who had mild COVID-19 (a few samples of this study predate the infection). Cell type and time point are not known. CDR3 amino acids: CASLVGYGYTF. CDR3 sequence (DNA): TGTGCCAGTCTGGTTGGCTATGGCTACACCTTC.